The source of this T cell receptor (beta chain) is a study of Graves' ophthalmopathy and Graves' hyperthyroidism. Enrollment excluded any patients with other autoimmune diseases, uncontrolled infections, pregnancy or lactation. Amplification targeted the TCR beta CDR3 regions, with RNA transcripts as the source material. HTBI-primed RT-PCR formed the first round, and a multiplex PCR formed the second. TCRdb re-derived calls from the multiplex PCR reads in MiXCR, one entry per CDR3 protein. This sample has 400,000 to 450,000 distinct CDR3 sequences, with roughly 21% found just once. CDR3 length equals 14 residues. This clonotype was recorded only once. The junction departs from the called germline gene at one end, perhaps through a read error.

The chain is built from TRBV12-3 or TRBV12-4 and TRBJ1-1; tentative D call: TRBD1 (6 bases). This clonotype originated in a woman under 30 with stable Graves' hyperthyroidism. The sequenced material came from peripheral blood. CDR3 region: CASCFQGLNTEAFF. CDR3 DNA sequence: TGTGCCAGCTGTTTTCAGGGGCTGAACACTGAAGCTTTCTTT.